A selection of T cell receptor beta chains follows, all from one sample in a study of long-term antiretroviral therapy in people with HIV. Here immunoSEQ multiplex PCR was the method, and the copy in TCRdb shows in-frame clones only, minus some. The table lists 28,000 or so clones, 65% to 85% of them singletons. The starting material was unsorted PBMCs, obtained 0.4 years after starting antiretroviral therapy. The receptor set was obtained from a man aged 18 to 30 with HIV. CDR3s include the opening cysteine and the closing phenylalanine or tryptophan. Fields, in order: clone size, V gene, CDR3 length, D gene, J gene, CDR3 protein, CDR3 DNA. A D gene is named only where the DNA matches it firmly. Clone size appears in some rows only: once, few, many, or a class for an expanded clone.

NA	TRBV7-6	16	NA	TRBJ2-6	CASSPDLGSGANVLTF	TGTGCCAGCAGCCCGGACTTGGGCTCTGGGGCCAACGTCCTGACTTTC
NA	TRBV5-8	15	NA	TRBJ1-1	CASSPKGRGPTEAFF	TGTGCCAGCAGCCCTAAGGGCAGGGGTCCCACTGAAGCTTTCTTT
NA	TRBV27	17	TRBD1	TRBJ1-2	CASSRGTGQGVGYGYTF	TGTGCCAGCAGTAGGGGGACCGGACAGGGTGTTGGCTATGGCTACACCTTC
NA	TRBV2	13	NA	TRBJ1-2	CASRGWEGYGYTF	TGTGCCAGCAGGGGCTGGGAGGGCTATGGCTACACCTTC
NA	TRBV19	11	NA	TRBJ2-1	CASTDNNEQFF	TGTGCCAGTACCGACAATAATGAGCAGTTCTTC
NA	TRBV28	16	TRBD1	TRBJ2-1	CASSVTGTGGYNEQFF	TGTGCCAGCAGTGTAACCGGGACAGGGGGTTACAATGAGCAGTTCTTC
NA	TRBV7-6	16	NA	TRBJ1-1	CASSPRTALMNTEAFF	TGTGCCAGCAGCCCCCGGACAGCTTTAATGAACACTGAAGCTTTCTTT
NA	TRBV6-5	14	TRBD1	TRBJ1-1	CASSYDRGGTEAFF	TGTGCCAGCAGTTATGACAGGGGAGGTACTGAAGCTTTCTTT
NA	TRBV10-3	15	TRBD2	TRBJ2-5	CAISERLAGRETQYF	TGTGCCATCAGTGAGCGACTAGCGGGGAGGGAGACCCAGTACTTC
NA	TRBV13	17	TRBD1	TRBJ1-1	CASSSGQGTGWNTEAFF	TGTGCCAGCAGCTCCGGACAGGGTACGGGGTGGAACACTGAAGCTTTCTTT
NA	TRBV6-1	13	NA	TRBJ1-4	CASSDVSGEKLFF	TGTGCCAGCAGTGACGTCTCGGGTGAAAAACTGTTTTTT
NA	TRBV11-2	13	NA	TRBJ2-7	CASSPGLFYEQYF	TGTGCCAGCAGCCCCGGACTTTTCTACGAGCAGTACTTC
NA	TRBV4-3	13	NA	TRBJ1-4	CASSFATNEKLFF	TGCGCCAGCAGCTTTGCAACTAATGAAAAACTGTTTTTT
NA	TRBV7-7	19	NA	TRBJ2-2	CASSLGPDIGRSLGGELFF	TGTGCCAGCAGCTTAGGGCCTGACATCGGTCGGTCTCTTGGCGGGGAGCTGTTTTTT
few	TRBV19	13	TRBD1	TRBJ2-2	CAGRDRADGELFF	TGTGCCGGACGGGACAGGGCAGACGGGGAGCTGTTTTTT
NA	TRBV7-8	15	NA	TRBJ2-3	CASSLGATDTDTQYF	TGTGCCAGCAGCTTAGGGGCTACCGACACAGATACGCAGTATTTT
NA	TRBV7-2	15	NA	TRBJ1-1	CASSLKGSLNTEAFF	TGTGCCAGCAGCTTAAAGGGTTCCCTGAACACTGAAGCTTTCTTT
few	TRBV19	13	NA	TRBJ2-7	CASSQTRSYEQYF	TGTGCCAGTAGTCAGACGAGGTCGTACGAGCAGTACTTC
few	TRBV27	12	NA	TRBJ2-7	CASSRGPYEQYF	TGTGCCAGCAGTCGAGGGCCCTACGAGCAGTACTTC
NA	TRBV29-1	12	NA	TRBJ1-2	CSVPRGDYGYTF	TGCAGCGTTCCCCGGGGAGACTATGGCTACACCTTC
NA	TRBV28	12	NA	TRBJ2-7	CASSLASYEQYF	TGTGCCAGCAGTTTAGCAAGCTACGAGCAGTACTTC
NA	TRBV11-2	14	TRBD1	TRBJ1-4	CASSIQGGGEKLFF	TGTGCCAGCAGCATACAGGGGGGAGGTGAAAAACTGTTTTTT
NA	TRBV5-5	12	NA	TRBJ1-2	CASSLVGNGYTF	TGTGCCAGCAGCTTGGTAGGGAATGGCTACACCTTC
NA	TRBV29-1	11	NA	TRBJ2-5	CSVINSGTQYF	TGCAGCGTCATTAATTCTGGGACCCAGTACTTC
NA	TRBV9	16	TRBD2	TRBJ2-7	CASSVELLAGVHEQYF	TGTGCCAGCAGCGTAGAACTGCTAGCGGGAGTGCACGAGCAGTACTTC
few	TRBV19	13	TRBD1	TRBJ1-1	CASSMEGQGFAFF	TGTGCCAGTAGTATGGAAGGACAGGGCTTCGCTTTCTTT
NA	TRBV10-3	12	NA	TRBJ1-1	CATAIGDTEAFF	TGTGCCACAGCTATAGGGGACACTGAAGCTTTCTTT
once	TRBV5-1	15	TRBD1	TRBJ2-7	CASSLEGQGIYEQYF	TGCGCCAGCAGCTTGGAGGGACAGGGGATCTACGAGCAGTACTTC
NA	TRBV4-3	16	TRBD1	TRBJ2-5	CASSQDVGQGVETQYF	TGCGCCAGCAGCCAAGATGTTGGACAGGGGGTTGAGACCCAGTACTTC
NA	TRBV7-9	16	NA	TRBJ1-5	CASSPIRVGGNQPQHF	TGTGCCAGCAGCCCGATCAGGGTGGGGGGTAATCAGCCCCAGCATTTT
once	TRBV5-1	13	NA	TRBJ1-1	CASSLDGGTEAFF	TGCGCCAGCAGCTTGGACGGGGGCACTGAAGCTTTCTTT
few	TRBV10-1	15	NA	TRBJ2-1	CASSPGQISYNEQFF	TGCGCCAGCAGTCCTGGACAGATCTCCTACAATGAGCAGTTCTTC
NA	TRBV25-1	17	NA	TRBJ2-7	CASSELRKSDSSYEQYF	TGTGCCAGCAGTGAATTAAGAAAAAGCGATAGCTCCTACGAGCAGTACTTC